These 10 T cell receptor beta chains share one sample of origin, sequenced in a study of shared clonotypes between healthy human individuals (TCRdb year 2020). For the CD8 naive samples, CD45RO-negative cells were positively selected for CCR7, yielding a CD45RA+CCR7+ population from which TemRA cells were excluded. Receptors were amplified or captured by the immunoSEQ multiplex PCR assay. TCRdb stores this immuneACCESS table with in-frame sequences only. Part of the clones is absent; in the studies checked, under half of the shortfall reflects unresolved V genes, and no reason is known for the rest. This sample comprises a few million clones, about 93% of them detected only once. About 1.6% of the sample is taken by the ten largest. The sequencing input was naive CD8+ T cells from PBMCs. Reading the label with the study, this specimen's cell subset or site is: CD45RA+CCR7+. Receptors originate from a man aged 18 to 29 in good health. Some clones in this sample may be carry-over from other donors' samples.

The V and J genes are TRBV7-9 and TRBJ2-1; TRBD2 matches 10 bases. The CDR3 is made up of 14 amino acids. V shed 4 bases and J 8 bases; nucleotides not matched to a gene: 5. Germline V gene lookup returns CDR1 SEHNR and CDR2 FQNEAQ (reference sequence). This chain's CDR3 is CASSSSGRVYEQFF. The CDR3 coding sequence is TGTGCCAGCAGCTCAAGCGGGAGGGTCTATGAGCAGTTCTTC.

The chain combines TRBV7-9 with TRBJ2-5; the D call may be TRBD1 or TRBD2 (5 bases each). V lost 6 bases and J lost 4, with 15 bases in between. The length of the CDR3 is 14 residues. The germline gives CDR1 SEHNR, CDR2 FQNEAQ (reference sequence). Here the CDR3 DNA reads TGTGCCAGCAGAAATGGCAGGGCGGGAGAGACCCAGTACTTC. Its protein product is CASRNGRAGETQYF.

The CDR3 loop is CSAVIAPAYEQYF. CDR3 nucleotide sequence: TGCAGCGCTGTAATAGCCCCGGCCTACGAGCAGTACTTC. This chain connects TRBV29-1 to TRBJ2-7; D unclear. The CDR3 covers 13 residues. V lost 7 bases to trimming and J lost 2 bases, with 15 bases between them. CDR1 SQVTM and CDR2 ANQGSEA come from the germline V gene.

CDR3 residues: CASSSRDSYYNEQFF. As DNA, the CDR3 is TGTGCCAGCAGCTCCCGGGACTCATACTACAATGAGCAGTTCTTC. This chain joins TRBV11-3 and TRBJ2-1, with D perhaps matching TRBD2 (6 bases). Germline-derived CDR1 and CDR2 are SGHNT and YENEEA. Trimming pared 4 bases from V and 3 bases from J, leaving 13 bases between. The CDR3 is 15 amino acids. Filled out from reference TRBV11-3 and TRBJ2-1, the complete variable domain reads EAGVVQSPRYKIIEKKQPVAFWCNPISGHNTLYWYLQNLGQGPELLIRYENEEAVDDSQLPKDRFSAERLKGVDSTLKIQPAELGDSAVYLCASSSRDSYYNEQFFGPGTRLTVL.

This chain uses TRBV6-5 with TRBJ2-7; perhaps TRBD1 as D (7 bases). Germline V gives CDR1 MNHEY, CDR2 SVGAGI. V dropped 0 bases and J dropped 3 bases, with 12 bases sitting between them. CDR3 length equals 15 residues. The CDR3 nucleotides read TGTGCCAGCAGTTACTCGAGCAGGGGGGACTACGAGCAGTACTTC. Protein product: CASSYSSRGDYEQYF.

The chain uses TRBV6-1 and TRBJ1-5; tentative D call: TRBD1 (5 bases). Germline assignment: CDR1 MNHNS and CDR2 SASEGT. This CDR3 is built from 15 residues. V was clipped by 10 bases and J by 3 bases, with 19 bases between them. The DNA of the CDR3 is TGTGCCACGACCGGGGGGGAGAGGGCCAATCAGCCCCAGCATTTT. Translation gives CATTGGERANQPQHF.

This chain uses TRBV9 with TRBJ2-2; 7 bases are a match to TRBD2. The V gene's germline CDR1 is SGDLS and CDR2 YYNGEE. The ends lost 3 bases at V and 3 bases at J; junction bases unmatched: 11. CDR3 size: 17 residues. For the CDR3, the DNA is TGTGCCAGCAGCGCGCCTACTAGCGAGATATACACCGGGGAGCTGTTTTTT. Encoded protein: CASSAPTSEIYTGELFF.

The DNA of the CDR3 is TGTGCCAGCAGCTTGGGGGGGACGGCTAGCGGGAGCCTCGAGCAGTACTTC. Encoded protein: CASSLGGTASGSLEQYF. The rearrangement uses TRBV7-9 and TRBJ2-7; TRBD2 agrees at 10 bases. Germline V gene lookup returns CDR1 SEHNR and CDR2 FQNEAQ (reference sequence). Trimming at V came to 3 bases and at J to 6 bases, leaving 14 bases not matched to a gene. This CDR3 comprises 17 residues.

The DNA of the CDR3 is TGTGCCACTGCGATGGACCACACTTACAATGAGCAGTTCTTC. It is translated as CATAMDHTYNEQFF. The chain couples TRBV6-4 to TRBJ2-1; no clear D gene. This CDR3 is built from 14 residues. CDR1 and CDR2 (germline): MRHNA, SNTAGT. Trimming stripped 10 bases from V and 4 bases from J, with 17 bases between.

This chain connects TRBV28 to TRBJ2-4, with 9 positions matching TRBD2. The CDR3 sequence is 14 residues long. Germline V gene lookup returns CDR1 MDHEN and CDR2 SYDVKM. J gave up 15 bases and V 5 bases, and 14 bases lay outside the gene matches. CDR3 coding DNA: TGTGCCAGCAGTCCTACTAGCGGGCGAGACCTACGGTACTTC. The encoded protein is CASSPTSGRDLRYF.